This entry concerns a single T cell receptor (beta chain). This sample is drawn from a study of blood T cell repertoires in COVID-19. Study-wide context: The United States, Italy and Spain provided the acute and convalescent COVID-19 samples. In each case, the material was cDNA or gDNA derived from T cells, B-cell-depleted T cells, or PBMCs.

Original processing notes: Amplification of reference gene primers provided the estimated nucleated cell counts. The repertoire was sequenced with immunoSEQ multiplex PCR; TCRdb's copy has only in-frame clones and lacks some. V, J and clone size were drawn from that table, and D and trimming were deduced from the DNA. The data hold around 70,000 clones, with 86% observed a single time. The germline CDR1 and CDR2 sequences are GTSNPN and SVGIG (reference sequence). The CDR3 consists of 14 residues. J lost 5 bases, V lost 0 bases, and 5 bases had no gene match. The clonotype was recovered from a man aged 50 or older with acute or convalescent COVID-19. The specimen sequenced was peripheral blood. The chain recombines TRBV30 with TRBJ2-5, with 8 positions matching TRBD2. CDR3 residues: CAWSVSGGRETQYF. In DNA, the CDR3 is TGTGCCTGGAGTGTAAGCGGGGGAAGGGAGACCCAGTACTTC. Full variable domain (outside the CDR3, taken from reference TRBV30 and TRBJ2-5): SQTIHQWPATLVQPVGSPLSLECTVEGTSNPNLYWYRQAAGRGLQLLFYSVGIGQISSEVPQNLSASRPQDRQFILSSKKLLLSDSGFYLCAWSVSGGRETQYFGPGTRLLVL.